These T cell receptor beta chains were read from a single sample in a study of cytomegalovirus exposure and HLA in healthy donors. Assay used: immunoSEQ multiplex PCR; TCRdb lists only in-frame clones, some missing. Of over 150,000 clones in the sample, 65% to 85% were seen once. The sequenced sample consisted of PBMCs. These receptors all come from a male donor in good health and CMV-seronegative. CDR3s include the opening cysteine and the closing phenylalanine or tryptophan. The D gene is left open where the match is weak. Where a row states a size, it is once, few, many or the class of an expanded clone; other rows omit it.

>NA|11|TRBJ1-1|TRBV28|NA
TGTGCCAGCAGTAGGGGCACTGAAGCTTTCTTT
CASSRGTEAFF
>NA|13|TRBJ2-2|TRBV6-5|NA
TGTGCCAGCAGTTACGGAGGGTCCGGGGAGCTGTTTTTT
CASSYGGSGELFF
>NA|15|TRBJ1-1|TRBV7-2|NA
TGTGCCAGCAGCTTAAACGGGGGAGGGTACACTGAAGCTTTCTTT
CASSLNGGGYTEAFF
>NA|16|TRBJ1-1|TRBV13|TRBD1
TGTGCCAGCAGCCTCGGGGACAGGGGGCGCCGGACTGAAGCTTTCTTT
CASSLGDRGRRTEAFF
>NA|16|TRBJ2-3|TRBV5-4|TRBD1
TGTGCCAGCAGCCTGAGACAGGGGACTAGCACAGATACGCAGTATTTT
CASSLRQGTSTDTQYF
>NA|15|TRBJ2-7|TRBV7-2|TRBD2
TGTGCCAGCAGCGCCCGGGCGGGAGGGCCTTACGAGCAGTACTTC
CASSARAGGPYEQYF
>NA|12|TRBJ2-3|TRBV6-5|TRBD2
TGTGCCAGCAGTAACATAGCGGGTACGCAGTATTTT
CASSNIAGTQYF
>NA|17|TRBJ2-1|TRBV5-4|TRBD1
TGTGCCAGCAGCTCCCCCGACGGGACAGGGGGTGTTGATGAGCAGTTCTTC
CASSSPDGTGGVDEQFF
>once|14|TRBJ1-4|TRBV19|NA
TGTGCCAGTATCCCCCCCACAGTTAATGAAAAACTGTTTTTT
CASIPPTVNEKLFF
>NA|15|TRBJ1-2|TRBV6-5|TRBD1
TGTGCCAGCAGCTATAGGGGACAGAGCAACTATGGCTACACCTTC
CASSYRGQSNYGYTF
>NA|18|TRBJ1-6|TRBV6-1|NA
TGTGCCAGCAGTGAAGCGGCAGGGCGGGATTCCTATAATTCACCCCTCCACTTT
CASSEAAGRDSYNSPLHF
>NA|14|TRBJ2-3|TRBV9|NA
TGTGCCAGCAGCGTAGAATTAGCATCGGATACGCAGTATTTT
CASSVELASDTQYF
>NA|16|TRBJ1-1|TRBV7-8|TRBD1
TGTGCCAGCAGCTTAGGAGTAGACAGGGTGGACACTGAAGCTTTCTTT
CASSLGVDRVDTEAFF
>NA|20|TRBJ2-1|TRBV9|TRBD2
TGTGCCAGCAGCTTCCGGACTAAGGTAGCGGGGGTTTTGTCGTACAATGAGCAGTTCTTC
CASSFRTKVAGVLSYNEQFF
>NA|15|TRBJ2-5|TRBV15|TRBD1
TGTGCCACCAGCAGATTGAGGGGGCTGGGCGAGACCCAGTACTTC
CATSRLRGLGETQYF
>NA|14|TRBJ2-1|TRBV5-1|NA
TGCGCCAGCAGCTTGCAGGACAGTTACAATGAGCAGTTCTTC
CASSLQDSYNEQFF
>NA|15|TRBJ2-5|TRBV4-2|NA
TGTGCCAGCAGCCAAGATCCGTCAGGGCAAGAGACCCAGTACTTC
CASSQDPSGQETQYF
>NA|15|TRBJ2-7|TRBV6-5|NA
TGTGCCAGCAGTTACTCGCCCAGCGGCGTCTACGAGCAGTACTTC
CASSYSPSGVYEQYF
>once|15|TRBJ1-2|TRBV6-6|TRBD1
TGTGCCAGCAGTCAAGGGACAGGGCCTAACTATGGCTACACCTTC
CASSQGTGPNYGYTF
>NA|15|TRBJ2-7|TRBV27|NA
TGTGCCAGCAGTGCTACGGGACACGGCTCCTACGAGCAGTACTTC
CASSATGHGSYEQYF
>NA|13|TRBJ1-4|TRBV19|NA
TGTGCCAGTAAGGCCCACCGGGATGAAAAACTGTTTTTT
CASKAHRDEKLFF
>NA|17|TRBJ2-5|TRBV7-9|NA
TGTGCCAGCAGCCTGAAAGGGACGCGGGTCAGGGGAGAGACCCAGTACTTC
CASSLKGTRVRGETQYF
>once|11|TRBJ1-2|TRBV29-1|NA
TGCAGCGCCGGCGACAGCTATGGCTACACCTTC
CSAGDSYGYTF
>NA|16|TRBJ1-3|TRBV7-9|NA
TGTGCCAGCAGCGGAGTGGCCGCAACTCAAGGAAACACCATATATTTT
CASSGVAATQGNTIYF
>NA|16|TRBJ2-1|TRBV11-2|TRBD2
TGTGCCAGCAGCTTAGAGGGAGGGGTGGGATACAATGAGCAGTTCTTC
CASSLEGGVGYNEQFF
>once|15|TRBJ1-4|TRBV18|NA
TGTGCCAGCTCAGCTAAGACAGCAACTAATGAAAAACTGTTTTTT
CASSAKTATNEKLFF
>NA|13|TRBJ1-2|TRBV18|NA
TGTGCCAGCTCACCGTTCAGGGAAAATGGCTACACCTTC
CASSPFRENGYTF
>NA|14|TRBJ2-5|TRBV2|TRBD2
TGTGCCAGCAGTGAGCTGGGGGGAGGGGAGACCCAGTACTTC
CASSELGGGETQYF
>NA|16|TRBJ1-6|TRBV9|NA
TGTGCCAGCAGCGTAGAACAAAGCTCCTATAATTCACCCCTCCACTTT
CASSVEQSSYNSPLHF
>once|17|TRBJ2-3|TRBV7-2|TRBD2
TGTGCCAGCAGCTTAGGCGGGAGGACGTGGGGCACAGATACGCAGTATTTT
CASSLGGRTWGTDTQYF
>NA|13|TRBJ1-1|TRBV28|NA
TGTGCCAGCAGTTTACAGGGATCAACTGAAGCTTTCTTT
CASSLQGSTEAFF
>NA|11|TRBJ1-1|TRBV30|NA
TGTGCCTCCCAAAAGGGGACTGAAGCTTTCTTT
CASQKGTEAFF
>NA|17|TRBJ2-5|TRBV4-3|TRBD2
TGCGCCAGCAGCCAAGAGAGGGGTGGACTAGCGGGAGTGACCCAGTACTTC
CASSQERGGLAGVTQYF
>NA|15|TRBJ2-1|TRBV19|TRBD2
TGTGCCAGTACCCCGCTAGCGGGAGGGGGCAATGAGCAGTTCTTC
CASTPLAGGGNEQFF
>once|14|TRBJ2-7|TRBV10-3|TRBD1
TGTGCCATCAGTGCGAAGGACAGGGCCCACGAGCAGTACTTC
CAISAKDRAHEQYF
>NA|14|TRBJ1-1|TRBV7-2|NA
TGTGCCAGCAGCTTACTAGACCGCAACACTGAAGCTTTCTTT
CASSLLDRNTEAFF
>NA|20|TRBJ2-1|TRBV29-1|TRBD2
TGCAGCGCCGCCCCCGAACTAGCGGGGGGGCATTGGAGCTCCTACAATGAGCAGTTCTTC
CSAAPELAGGHWSSYNEQFF
>NA|15|TRBJ2-1|TRBV5-4|TRBD1
TGTGCCAGCAGCTTCGGAACAGGGGCGTACAATGAGCAGTTCTTC
CASSFGTGAYNEQFF
>NA|15|TRBJ1-2|TRBV25-1|TRBD1
TGTGCCAGCAGTGAGTTACAGGGGTTTTCCCATGGCTACCCCTTC
CASSELQGFSHGYPF
>once|15|TRBJ2-3|TRBV23-1|TRBD1
TGCGCCAGCAGTCAACCGACAGGGGTGCAAGATACGCAGTATTTT
CASSQPTGVQDTQYF
>once|15|TRBJ2-3|TRBV7-3|NA
TGTGCCAGTCGGGCCCTCGGGACTGACACAGATACGCAGTATTTT
CASRALGTDTDTQYF
>NA|13|TRBJ1-5|TRBV19|NA
TGTGCCAGTAGTAGCCAGGGCAATCAGCCCCAGCATTTT
CASSSQGNQPQHF
>NA|15|TRBJ1-1|TRBV7-9|NA
TGTGCCAGCAGCCCGACACAAATGATGAACACTGAAGCTTTCTTT
CASSPTQMMNTEAFF
>NA|16|TRBJ2-1|TRBV29-1|TRBD2
TGCAGCGCCACCCCGACTAGCGGGGGGGCTCGGAATGAGCAGTTCTTC
CSATPTSGGARNEQFF
>few|14|TRBJ1-1|TRBV10-3|NA
TGTGCCATCAGTGAGAGTTTCGGGTTGTCTGAAGCTTTCTTT
CAISESFGLSEAFF
>NA|13|TRBJ2-7|TRBV6-5|NA
TGTGCCAGCTTGCGGGACAGAAACTACGAGCAGTACTTC
CASLRDRNYEQYF
>NA|17|TRBJ2-3|TRBV7-9|NA
TGTGCCAGCAGCTCCCGACCTGGACAGAGGTTCACAGATACGCAGTATTTT
CASSSRPGQRFTDTQYF
>few|16|TRBJ1-1|TRBV5-1|TRBD1
TGCGCCAGCAGCTTACATTTTACAGGGGTGAACACTGAAGCTTTCTTT
CASSLHFTGVNTEAFF
>NA|15|TRBJ2-7|TRBV18|NA
TGTGCCAGCTCACCCAAGAGCTCACAGGTGGGGGAGCAGTACTTC
CASSPKSSQVGEQYF
>NA|13|TRBJ1-1|TRBV6-1|NA
TGTGCCAGCAAGACAGAACTGAACACTGAAGCTTTCTTT
CASKTELNTEAFF
>NA|14|TRBJ1-4|TRBV19|TRBD1
TGTGCCAGTAGTGTACAGGGGAGCGGTGAAAAACTGTTTTTT
CASSVQGSGEKLFF
>NA|16|TRBJ2-3|TRBV5-1|TRBD2
TGCGCCAGCAGCCCTTCTAGCGGGGGGGCCACAGATACGCAGTATTTT
CASSPSSGGATDTQYF
>once|14|TRBJ2-5|TRBV5-6|NA
TGTGCCAGCAGCTTGGTTGGGGCCCAAGAGACCCAGTACTTC
CASSLVGAQETQYF
>NA|14|TRBJ2-7|TRBV5-8|TRBD1
TGTGCCAGCAGCCGGGACAGGGAATTCCACGAGCAGTACTTC
CASSRDREFHEQYF